This entry lists 32 T cell receptor beta chains sequenced from one sample in a study of cytomegalovirus exposure and HLA in healthy donors. Clones were read by immunoSEQ multiplex PCR, and TCRdb kept only the in-frame ones, dropping some. The table lists around 180,000 clones, around 84% of them singletons. The sequenced sample consisted of PBMCs. Receptor source: a man younger than 35 in good health and CMV-seropositive.

The CDR3 nucleotides are TGTGCCAGTAGGCGGGGACAGGCTAACTATGGCTACACCTTC. It codes for CASRRGQANYGYTF. V usage is TRBV19 and J usage is TRBJ1-2; 8 nucleotides match TRBD1. Germline assignment: CDR1 LNHDA and CDR2 SQIVND (reference sequence). J gave up 0 bases and V 6 bases, and 3 bases lay outside the gene matches. This CDR3 has 14 residues.

DNA for the CDR3: TGTGCCAGCAGTCAATACCCGGGAGATGAAAAACTGTTTTTT. Protein: CASSQYPGDEKLFF. The chain has TRBV6-6 and TRBJ1-4, with D unresolved. CDR1 and CDR2 (germline): MNHNY, SVGAGI (reference sequence). The CDR3 contains 14 residues. Trimming pared 5 bases from V and 6 bases from J, leaving 13 bases between.

The CDR3 loop is CASSAGGAYNEQFF. CDR3 DNA: TGTGCCAGCAGTGCGGGAGGGGCGTACAATGAGCAGTTCTTC. The chain combines TRBV27 with TRBJ2-1; 9 nucleotides line up with TRBD2. V shed 5 bases, J shed 4 bases, and the junction held 3 bases outside the gene matches. CDR3 size: 14 residues. Germline lookup yields CDR1 MNHEY and CDR2 SMNVEV (reference sequence).

V usage is TRBV28 and J usage is TRBJ1-1; TRBD1 aligns across 7 bases. Germline assignment: CDR1 MDHEN and CDR2 SYDVKM. With 7 bases clipped from V and 11 bases from J, the junction kept 16 bases outside the gene matches. The CDR3 has 14 residues. The CDR3 nucleotides are TGTGCCAGCATGGCCAGGACAGGCCATCTTAAGGCTTTCTTT. Translation gives CASMARTGHLKAFF.

This rearrangement joins TRBV28 to TRBJ1-5; D possibly corresponds to TRBD1 (6 bases). The germline gives CDR1 MDHEN, CDR2 SYDVKM. V lost 6 bases and J 8 bases, leaving 20 bases between the germline ends. This CDR3 contains 15 residues. In nucleotides, the CDR3 is TGTGCCAGCAGACCCCGAACAGGGACCCCCAAGCCCCAGCATTTT. This translates into CASRPRTGTPKPQHF.

V usage is TRBV7-9 and J usage is TRBJ1-4; unclear D gene. This CDR3 is 12 amino acids long. Trimming cost V 4 bases and J 10 bases, with 10 bases left between them. Germline loops: CDR1 SEHNR, CDR2 FQNEAQ (reference sequence). CDR3: CASSYLEGKLFF. Written as DNA, the CDR3 is TGTGCCAGCAGCTACTTGGAGGGAAAACTGTTTTTT.

The chain recombines TRBV11-1 with TRBJ2-7, with D possibly being TRBD2 (6 bases). V lost 5 bases and J 3 bases, leaving 14 bases between the germline ends. This CDR3 is 14 amino acids long. Germline assignment: CDR1 SGHAT and CDR2 FQDESV (reference sequence). CDR3 sequence reads: CASSPAGQYYEQYF. CDR3 DNA: TGTGCCAGCAGCCCGGCGGGGCAGTACTACGAGCAGTACTTC.

The chain recombines TRBV25-1 with TRBJ2-3, with D possibly TRBD2 on 6 matching bases. V was pared by 1 base and J by 3 bases, with 14 bases between. The length of the CDR3 is 16 residues. The germline CDR1 and CDR2 sequences are MGHDK and SYGVNS. CDR3 DNA sequence: TGTGCCAGCAGTGAATTTGAAGGGAGCGGGACAGATACGCAGTATTTT. Translated: CASSEFEGSGTDTQYF.

The chain has TRBV29-1 and TRBJ2-4, with D maybe TRBD1 (6 bases). Germline CDR1 SQVTM, CDR2 ANQGSEA. The CDR3 loop spans 12 amino acids. V lost 5 bases, J lost 9 bases, and 14 bases lay in between. CDR3 residues: CSVRDTGSIQYF. The CDR3 DNA follows: TGCAGCGTTCGGGACACGGGGAGCATTCAGTACTTC.

CDR3 loop: CASTLTGAGTDTQYF. DNA for the CDR3: TGTGCCAGCACCCTGACAGGGGCCGGCACAGATACGCAGTATTTT. The J gene is TRBJ2-3, the V gene TRBV6-5, with TRBD1 matching 8 bases. CDR1 and CDR2 from the germline V gene are MNHEY and SVGAGI. The CDR3 loop spans 15 amino acids. V shed 7 bases and J 1 base; nucleotides not matched to a gene: 7.

The chain couples TRBV15 to TRBJ2-7; 8 nucleotides line up with TRBD1. The CDR3 sequence is 13 residues long. V lost 5 bases and J lost 6; bases outside the gene matches: 6. The germline V gene encodes CDR1 LNHNV and CDR2 YYDKDF (reference sequence). CDR3 protein: CATSAQGGSEQYF. DNA of the CDR3: TGTGCCACCAGCGCACAGGGGGGCAGCGAGCAGTACTTC.

The rearrangement uses TRBV11-1 and TRBJ1-1; TRBD1 is a possible D gene (6 bases). The V gene's germline CDR1 is SGHAT and CDR2 FQDESV (reference sequence). The CDR3 totals 16 residues. Trimming pared 7 bases from V and 5 bases from J, leaving 23 bases between. CDR3 in amino acids: CASNPFPGAGETEAFF. For the CDR3, the DNA is TGTGCCAGCAACCCCTTCCCTGGGGCAGGGGAGACTGAAGCTTTCTTT. Looking up the rest from reference TRBV11-1 and TRBJ1-1 gives the full variable domain: EAEVAQSPRYKITEKSQAVAFWCDPISGHATLYWYRQILGQGPELLVQFQDESVVDDSQLPKDRFSAERLKGVDSTLKIQPAELGDSAMYLCASNPFPGAGETEAFFGQGTRLTVV.

The genes are TRBV11-2 and TRBJ1-4, with a weak D call TRBD1 (6 bases). CDR1 is SGHAT, CDR2 FQNNGV, per germline. Trimming took 3 bases from V and 3 from J, leaving 14 bases between them. This CDR3 contains 16 residues. In DNA form, the CDR3 reads TGTGCCAGCAGCTTCGGACGACAGGCGGCTAATGAAAAACTGTTTTTT. Residues: CASSFGRQAANEKLFF.

This chain joins TRBV9 and TRBJ2-1; 8 bases line up with TRBD2. Germline CDR1 and CDR2: SGDLS and YYNGEE. Losses at the gene ends were 6 bases for V and 9 bases for J; bases not matched to a gene: 8. This CDR3 contains 13 residues. Written as DNA, the CDR3 is TGTGCCAGCAAGGGACTAGGGAAGGGTGAGCAGTTCTTC. Its protein product is CASKGLGKGEQFF.

This chain uses TRBV28 with TRBJ1-1; 7 bases align to TRBD1. The V gene's germline CDR1 is MDHEN and CDR2 SYDVKM. J was trimmed by 1 base and V by 5 bases; bases with no gene match: 7. CDR3 length: 15 residues. CDR3 nucleotides: TGTGCCAGCAGTCCGCTCCGGGACAGGAACACTGAAGCTTTCTTT. This translates into CASSPLRDRNTEAFF.

This rearrangement joins TRBV19 to TRBJ1-1; 7 bases align to TRBD1. Germline CDR1 and CDR2: LNHDA and SQIVND (reference sequence). The CDR3 runs 15 residues. V shed 5 bases and J 2 bases; nucleotides not matched to a gene: 8. The CDR3 DNA follows: TGTGCCAGTAGTGCTCGGGACAGAAAAAACACTGAAGCTTTCTTT. This codes for CASSARDRKNTEAFF.

Written as DNA, the CDR3 is TGTGCCAGCAGCATCGGACAGGGTTGGTTTTTT. It encodes CASSIGQGWFF. V is TRBV27 and J is TRBJ2-2, with 8 bases aligning to TRBD1. Trimming cost V 6 bases and J 16 bases; bases outside gene matches: 7. The length of the CDR3 is 11 residues. Looked up from germline, CDR1 is MNHEY and CDR2 is SMNVEV (reference sequence).

The rearrangement joins TRBV11-3 to TRBJ2-2, with D unclear. Trimming took off 5 bases at V and 4 bases at J, with 8 bases between the two ends. The CDR3 sequence is 13 residues long. Per the germline V gene, CDR1 is SGHNT and CDR2 is YENEEA. The CDR3 reads CASSPYLTGELFF. CDR3 bases: TGTGCCAGCAGCCCCTACCTCACCGGGGAGCTGTTTTTT.

The chain links TRBV7-2 to TRBJ2-3; TRBD2 matches at 12 bases. Germline V lookup: CDR1 SGHTA, CDR2 FQGNSA. V lost 5 bases, J lost 3 bases, and 6 bases stayed unmatched. This CDR3 contains 16 residues. This CDR3 reads CASSRGTSGYTDTQYF. The CDR3 DNA follows: TGTGCCAGCAGCCGAGGGACTAGCGGGTATACAGATACGCAGTATTTT.

V gene TRBV4-1 combines with J gene TRBJ2-3; D is possibly TRBD2 (6 bases). Per germline, CDR1 MGHRA and CDR2 YSYEKL. V lost 8 bases, J lost 0 bases, and 18 bases lay in between. CDR3 size: 16 residues. The CDR3 loop is CASLAWGGKSTDTQYF. DNA for the CDR3: TGCGCCAGCCTTGCCTGGGGCGGGAAAAGCACAGATACGCAGTATTTT.

The rearrangement joins TRBV7-9 to TRBJ2-5; TRBD1 matches at 7 bases. Germline CDR1 is SEHNR and CDR2 is FQNEAQ (reference sequence). The junction had 11 bases not matched to a gene; V was cut back by 5 bases and J by 5 bases. The CDR3 covers 15 residues. CDR3 loop: CASSRLTGVRETQYF. CDR3 DNA: TGTGCCAGCAGCCGGTTAACAGGGGTGAGGGAGACCCAGTACTTC.

CDR3 region: CASSLSGRAGDTQYF. CDR3 DNA sequence: TGTGCCAGCAGTTTGTCCGGGAGGGCCGGAGATACGCAGTATTTT. The gene calls are TRBV27 and TRBJ2-3; 8 bases match TRBD2. Germline-derived CDR1 and CDR2 are MNHEY and SMNVEV (reference sequence). This CDR3 has 15 amino acids. The V segment lost 3 bases and the J segment 5 bases; nucleotides outside the gene matches: 7.

The chain recombines TRBV30 with TRBJ1-2; D perhaps matches TRBD1 (5 bases). Germline CDR1 and CDR2: GTSNPN and SVGIG (reference sequence). The V and J ends lost 0 bases and 3 bases respectively, with 14 bases between them. CDR3 length: 15 amino acids. CDR3 loop: CAWSVVLGGDYGYTF. CDR3 nucleotide sequence: TGTGCCTGGAGTGTAGTTCTCGGGGGGGACTATGGCTACACCTTC.

The gene calls are TRBV13 and TRBJ2-7; TRBD2 matches at 7 bases. The CDR3 extends over 15 amino acids. Germline CDR1 PRHDT, CDR2 FYEKMQ (reference sequence). With 5 bases clipped from V and 2 bases from J, the junction kept 9 bases outside the gene matches. The CDR3 region has the DNA TGTGCCAGCAGCGCCCTGTGGGCGGGAGCCTACGAGCAGTACTTC. Translated, it gives CASSALWAGAYEQYF.

V gene TRBV5-1 combines with J gene TRBJ2-1; D is undetermined. V dropped 4 bases and J dropped 12 bases, with 11 bases sitting between them. Germline V gene data show CDR1 as SGHRS and CDR2 as YFSETQ. CDR3 length equals 11 residues. Here the CDR3 reads CASSRELVQFF. The CDR3, as DNA: TGCGCCAGCAGCAGAGAGCTCGTGCAGTTCTTC.

V usage is TRBV7-8 and J usage is TRBJ2-7, with 9 bases matching TRBD2. The germline CDR1 and CDR2 sequences are SGHVS and FQNEAQ. The CDR3 has 14 residues. With 0 bases clipped from V and 3 bases from J, the junction kept 0 bases outside the gene matches. The DNA of the CDR3 is TGTGCCAGCAGCTTAGCGACTAGCGGCTACGAGCAGTACTTC. It yields the protein CASSLATSGYEQYF.

V gene TRBV7-9 combines with J gene TRBJ1-4; unclear D gene. Trimming left V 1 base short and J 6 bases short, with 9 bases between. There are 14 residues in the CDR3. From germline, CDR1 is SEHNR and CDR2 FQNEAQ (reference sequence). The DNA of the CDR3 is TGTGCCAGCAGCTTAGACGCACGGGATGAAAAACTGTTTTTT. Amino acid sequence: CASSLDARDEKLFF.

This clone was counted a few times. This chain joins TRBV9 and TRBJ2-1, with D unclear. The CDR3 is 12 amino acids. From germline, CDR1 is SGDLS and CDR2 YYNGEE. V lost 6 bases, J lost 3 bases, and 7 bases lay in between. The CDR3 DNA is TGTGCCAGCACTGATAGCTACAATGAGCAGTTCTTC. Translated, it gives CASTDSYNEQFF. Variable domain in full (rest from reference TRBV9 and TRBJ2-1): DSGVTQTPKHLITATGQRVTLRCSPRSGDLSVYWYQQSLDQGLQFLIQYYNGEERAKGNILERFSAQQFPDLHSELNLSSLELGDSALYFCASTDSYNEQFFGPGTRLTVL.

This clone appeared a single time. The gene calls are TRBV11-2 and TRBJ2-3; the match to TRBD2 covers 13 bases. CDR1 is SGHAT, CDR2 FQNNGV, per germline. The CDR3 extends over 16 amino acids. The V and J ends lost 5 bases and 6 bases, in that order; junction bases with no gene match: 8. The chain's CDR3 is CASSPRTSGSFDTQYF. In DNA form, the CDR3 reads TGTGCCAGCAGCCCAAGGACTAGCGGGAGCTTTGATACGCAGTATTTT.

CDR3 sequence: CASSWTQLGVKNIQYF. DNA of the CDR3: TGTGCCAGCAGCTGGACCCAATTAGGGGTCAAAAACATTCAGTACTTC. This chain links TRBV5-8 with TRBJ2-4; TRBD1 might be the D (5 bases). The CDR3 runs 16 residues. V lost 3 bases and J 3 bases, leaving 16 bases between the germline ends. The germline CDR1 and CDR2 sequences are SGHTS and YDEGEE.

This chain connects TRBV18 to TRBJ2-7, with 9 bases aligning to TRBD2. Germline CDR1 is KGHSH and CDR2 is LQKENI. This CDR3 region has 17 residues. Germline trimming cut 0 bases from V and 5 bases from J; bases unmatched to any gene: 11. The CDR3: CASSPPDRREGPHEQYF. CDR3 DNA: TGTGCCAGCTCACCACCGGATCGGCGGGAGGGCCCCCACGAGCAGTACTTC.

This chain connects TRBV13 to TRBJ2-5, with D perhaps matching TRBD2 (5 bases). Looked up from germline, CDR1 is PRHDT and CDR2 is FYEKMQ (reference sequence). This CDR3 has 15 residues. Trimming took off 2 bases at V and 7 bases at J, with 17 bases between the two ends. The CDR3 DNA follows: TGTGCCAGCAGCTTACGTTTTGAGGGTGGTGGGACCCAGTACTTC. This gives the protein CASSLRFEGGGTQYF. The entire variable domain, with the rest obtained from reference TRBV13 and TRBJ2-5, is as follows: AAGVIQSPRHLIKEKRETATLKCYPIPRHDTVYWYQQGPGQDPQFLISFYEKMQSDKGSIPDRFSAQQFSDYHSELNMSSLELGDSALYFCASSLRFEGGGTQYFGPGTRLLVL.